This TCR beta chain was sequenced during a study of control samples from healthy donors and cancer patients. This table comes from immunoSEQ multiplex PCR, and its TCRdb copy is limited to in-frame clones, with some not included. The sample gives over 100,000 clones, 75% to 95% of which show up once; about 2.5% is in the top ten. The sequenced sample consisted of blood. This TCR derives from a man aged 35 to 55 in good health.

CDR3 loop: CASRETGFNSPLHF. Here the CDR3 DNA reads TGTGCCAGTAGGGAGACAGGGTTCAACTCACCCCTCCACTTT. The chain combines TRBV19 with TRBJ1-6; 7 bases line up with TRBD1. Germline V gene lookup returns CDR1 LNHDA and CDR2 SQIVND (reference sequence). This CDR3 contains 14 residues. J lost 10 bases, V lost 6 bases, and 9 bases had no gene match.